This entry features one T cell receptor (beta chain) sequence. In the study's own analysis: Amplification of reference gene primers provided the estimated nucleated cell counts. Sequenced by immunoSEQ multiplex PCR; TCRdb stores in-frame clones only, minus some. Clonal size and the V and J genes are those of that table, whereas D and trimming came from the DNA. The sample shows under 300,000 clones, over 80% of them seen only once. This specimen belongs to a study of blood T cell repertoires in COVID-19. The overall study: Sites across the United States, Italy and Spain contributed samples from acute and convalescent COVID-19. PBMCs, B-cell-depleted T cells, or T cells provided the cDNA or gDNA that made up the material.

The receptor was isolated from a man in his fifties or sixties who had recovered from COVID-19. The sample consisted of peripheral blood.

Written as DNA, the CDR3 is TGTGCCAGTAGTATAGGCGGACAGGGGGCTCGAGGACCGAATCAGCCCCAGCATTTT. Translating it yields CASSIGGQGARGPNQPQHF. The chain joins TRBV19 to TRBJ1-5, with 11 nucleotides matching TRBD1. CDR1 and CDR2 from the germline V gene are LNHDA and SQIVND (reference sequence). J lost 4 bases, V lost 1 base, and 12 bases had no gene match. The CDR3 contains 19 residues.